This TCR beta chain was retrieved from a study of control samples from healthy donors and cancer patients. V gave up 7 bases and J gave up 3 bases, with 14 bases separating them. CDR3 length: 14 amino acids. The germline V gene encodes CDR1 SNHLY and CDR2 FYNNEI. Repertoires were generated with immunoSEQ multiplex PCR, while TCRdb's copy carries only in-frame clones and drops some. The sample lists roughly 30,000 clones; 79% were seen once. The chain combines TRBV2 with TRBJ2-3, with a possible D match to TRBD2 (5 bases). This TCR derives from a man in his fifties or sixties with head and neck cancer. Input material: PBMCs. For the CDR3, the DNA is TGTGCCAGCATGGGCGGGTATAAGACAGATACGCAGTATTTT. Translating gives CASMGGYKTDTQYF.